Listed below are T cell receptor beta chains from one sample, sequenced in a study of PD-L1 blockade in urothelial cancer. Data came from immunoSEQ multiplex PCR; TCRdb stores just in-frame clones and leaves some out. The data show tens of thousands of clones, with 60% to 85% seen just once and about 10% held by the top ten. The material sequenced was PBMCs, taken around atezolizumab (anti-PD-L1) treatment. The receptors stem from a man in his 70s with urothelial cancer. Each CDR3 is given with its conserved first and last residue. D genes are given only for firm matches. Clone sizes are given selectively: once, few, many, or a class where the clone is expanded.

abundance	v_gene	j_gene	d_gene	CDR3aa	CDR3nt
.	TRBV7-2	TRBJ2-7	TRBD1	CASSLGGQGGKEQYF	TGTGCCAGCAGCTTAGGGGGACAGGGGGGTAAGGAGCAGTACTTC
once	TRBV9	TRBJ2-5	.	CASSVGPDSGGTQYF	TGTGCCAGCAGCGTAGGCCCTGACTCCGGGGGGACCCAGTACTTC
.	TRBV2	TRBJ1-5	TRBD1	CASSRDRVSNQPQHF	TGTGCCAGCAGTCGAGACAGGGTGAGCAATCAGCCCCAGCATTTT
.	TRBV2	TRBJ1-4	TRBD1	CASSPGQGRGTNEKLFF	TGTGCCAGCAGTCCGGGACAGGGTCGGGGGACTAATGAAAAACTGTTTTTT
.	TRBV25-1	TRBJ2-1	TRBD1	CASSEDRGGYLGNEQFF	TGTGCCAGCAGTGAGGACAGGGGAGGCTACCTAGGGAATGAGCAGTTCTTC
once	TRBV19	TRBJ2-2	.	CASSIAPTSWAGELFF	TGTGCCAGTAGTATAGCCCCAACTAGTTGGGCCGGGGAGCTGTTTTTT
.	TRBV28	TRBJ2-7	.	CASTPGGRYEQYF	TGTGCCAGCACGCCGGGGGGCCGATACGAGCAGTACTTC
.	TRBV19	TRBJ1-2	.	CASSIINGKPYGYTF	TGTGCCAGTAGTATTATTAACGGTAAACCCTATGGCTACACCTTC
.	TRBV28	TRBJ2-2	.	CASSLAAAQRAGELFF	TGTGCCAGCAGTTTAGCGGCAGCTCAGAGGGCCGGGGAGCTGTTTTTT
.	TRBV4-1	TRBJ2-3	TRBD1	CASSQGQGLKTQYF	TGCGCCAGCAGCCAAGGACAGGGGTTGAAGACGCAGTATTTT
.	TRBV28	TRBJ2-7	.	CASTRAPQGVYEQYF	TGTGCCAGCACCAGGGCCCCACAGGGCGTCTACGAGCAGTACTTC
.	TRBV5-6	TRBJ2-7	TRBD1	CASSRDRGVYEQYF	TGTGCCAGCAGCCGGGACAGGGGTGTCTACGAGCAGTACTTC
.	TRBV19	TRBJ2-7	TRBD1	CASSRGTGYEQYF	TGTGCCAGTAGCCGGGGGACAGGCTACGAGCAGTACTTC
.	TRBV5-1	TRBJ1-2	TRBD1	CASSLGTGAHYGYTF	TGCGCCAGCAGCCTAGGGACAGGGGCCCACTATGGCTACACCTTC
.	TRBV5-4	TRBJ2-5	TRBD2	CASSREGLASPTQYF	TGTGCCAGCAGCCGAGAAGGACTAGCCAGTCCGACCCAGTACTTC
.	TRBV7-8	TRBJ2-2	.	CASSFSRNSPGTGELFF	TGTGCCAGCAGCTTTAGCAGGAACAGCCCGGGGACCGGGGAGCTGTTTTTT
.	TRBV19	TRBJ2-7	.	CASSIDSWGGPSSGPLSYEQYF	TGTGCCAGTAGTATAGATAGCTGGGGGGGCCCCTCCTCGGGGCCCCTCTCCTACGAGCAGTACTTC
.	TRBV18	TRBJ1-3	.	CASSPPGRGITGNTIYF	TGTGCCAGCTCACCACCGGGAAGAGGGATCACTGGAAACACCATATATTTT
.	TRBV18	TRBJ2-5	TRBD1	CASSPGPGTEEETQYF	TGTGCCAGCTCACCAGGCCCCGGGACAGAAGAAGAGACCCAGTACTTC
.	TRBV28	TRBJ2-3	.	CASITGASTDTQYF	TGTGCCAGCATTACGGGAGCCAGCACAGATACGCAGTATTTT
.	TRBV2	TRBJ2-3	TRBD2	CASSDRRSGRSTDTQYF	TGTGCCAGCAGTGATCGTCGGAGCGGGAGGAGCACAGATACGCAGTATTTT
.	TRBV2	TRBJ2-5	.	CASRRISGEETQYF	TGTGCCAGCAGAAGAATATCGGGGGAAGAGACCCAGTACTTC
.	TRBV6-6	TRBJ1-3	.	CASTLDAGNTIYF	TGTGCCAGCACCCTCGATGCGGGAAACACCATATATTTT
.	TRBV10-3	TRBJ2-1	.	CAIRQGFNNEQFF	TGTGCCATCAGACAGGGATTTAACAATGAGCAGTTCTTC
.	TRBV6-4	TRBJ2-5	.	CASSVNPGGETQYF	TGTGCCAGCAGTGTTAATCCAGGGGGGGAGACCCAGTACTTC
.	TRBV5-4	TRBJ2-1	.	CASSSGALTSSDEQFF	TGTGCCAGCAGCTCGGGGGCCTTGACTAGCTCTGATGAGCAGTTCTTC
once	TRBV5-1	TRBJ2-7	.	CASSPGTGFYEQYF	TGCGCCAGCAGCCCCGGGACTGGTTTCTACGAGCAGTACTTC
once	TRBV6-4	TRBJ2-7	TRBD2	CASSLGLAGREVQYF	TGTGCCAGCAGCCTGGGACTAGCGGGGCGAGAAGTGCAGTACTTC
.	TRBV11-2	TRBJ2-7	.	CASSRWTSASYEQYF	TGTGCCAGCAGCAGATGGACATCCGCCTCCTACGAGCAGTACTTC
.	TRBV11-2	TRBJ2-7	.	CASSLGTSGEGEQYF	TGTGCCAGCAGCTTAGGGACTTCGGGAGAGGGGGAGCAGTACTTC
.	TRBV28	TRBJ1-1	TRBD1	CASSLSPRTGATEAFF	TGTGCCAGCAGTTTATCCCCTCGGACAGGGGCCACTGAAGCTTTCTTT
.	TRBV30	TRBJ2-1	TRBD2	CAWLREGRNEQFF	TGTGCCTGGTTGAGGGAGGGGCGCAATGAGCAGTTCTTC
.	TRBV7-9	TRBJ2-6	TRBD1	CASSSRGHLTF	TGTGCCAGCAGCTCCAGGGGGCACCTGACTTTC
.	TRBV11-2	TRBJ2-3	.	CASSRGGIDTQYF	TGTGCCAGCTCTAGGGGGGGGATAGATACGCAGTATTTT
.	TRBV19	TRBJ1-3	.	CASGLTGNPGNTIYF	TGTGCCAGTGGGCTTACAGGGAACCCTGGAAACACCATATATTTT
once	TRBV6-6	TRBJ1-5	.	CASSYYDSGPQPQHF	TGTGCCAGCAGTTACTACGACAGTGGCCCACAGCCCCAGCATTTT
.	TRBV5-1	TRBJ1-5	.	CASSLYLGQPQHF	TGCGCCAGCAGCTTGTACTTGGGCCAGCCCCAGCATTTT
.	TRBV18	TRBJ2-1	TRBD2	CASSPTSGNNEQFF	TGTGCCAGCTCACCGACTAGCGGGAACAATGAGCAGTTCTTC
.	TRBV18	TRBJ1-2	.	CASSPSGPFYGYTF	TGTGCCAGCTCACCATCGGGTCCGTTCTATGGCTACACCTTC
.	TRBV5-5	TRBJ1-2	.	CASRPRTGGALGNYGYTF	TGTGCCAGCAGACCCCGGACGGGAGGGGCGCTAGGGAACTATGGCTACACCTTC
.	TRBV19	TRBJ1-5	TRBD1	CASSTGQAYNQPQHF	TGTGCCAGTAGCACCGGACAGGCCTACAATCAGCCCCAGCATTTT
few	TRBV11-2	TRBJ2-7	TRBD1	CASSFDTGAREQYF	TGTGCCAGCAGCTTCGATACAGGGGCGCGGGAGCAGTACTTC
once	TRBV5-1	TRBJ2-7	.	CASSLPTGSYEQYF	TGCGCCAGCAGCCTACCGACTGGATCCTACGAGCAGTACTTC
once	TRBV7-8	TRBJ1-4	.	CASSRDLGEKLFF	TGTGCCAGCAGCCGGGATCTGGGGGAAAAACTGTTTTTT
.	TRBV5-1	TRBJ2-1	TRBD1	CASSSDRAGEQFF	TGCGCCAGCAGCTCCGACAGGGCGGGTGAGCAGTTCTTC
.	TRBV29-1	TRBJ1-2	TRBD1	CSVDEGTGNYGYTF	TGCAGCGTTGATGAGGGGACAGGGAACTATGGCTACACCTTC
.	TRBV28	TRBJ2-3	.	CASMIAREIADTQYF	TGTGCCAGCATGATCGCTCGGGAGATCGCAGATACGCAGTATTTT
.	TRBV29-1	TRBJ1-1	TRBD1	CSASDRVATEAFF	TGCAGCGCTTCGGACAGGGTAGCCACTGAAGCTTTCTTT
once	TRBV6-5	TRBJ2-7	.	CASSYWGREQYF	TGTGCCAGCAGTTATTGGGGGCGCGAGCAGTACTTC
.	TRBV19	TRBJ2-7	.	CASSARRDSSYEQYF	TGTGCCAGTAGTGCGCGGCGGGATTCCTCCTACGAGCAGTACTTC
.	TRBV5-1	TRBJ1-4	TRBD1	CASSLSKGGAEGEKLFF	TGCGCCAGCAGCTTGAGTAAAGGGGGCGCCGAGGGTGAAAAACTGTTTTTT
.	TRBV4-1	TRBJ2-2	.	CASSHRNSGDRTGELFF	TGCGCCAGCAGCCACCGGAACTCAGGGGACCGCACCGGGGAGCTGTTTTTT
once	TRBV7-2	TRBJ2-7	TRBD1	CASSLRQGYEQYF	TGTGCCAGCAGCCTCCGACAGGGGTACGAGCAGTACTTC